Presented here are 20 T cell receptor beta chains from one specimen sequenced in a study of T cells in women clearing cervical HPV infection (dated by TCRdb to the late 2010s). The library was built by means of the immunoSEQ multiplex PCR assay. TCRdb stores this immuneACCESS table with in-frame sequences only. Part of the clones is absent; in the studies checked, under half of the shortfall reflects unresolved V genes, and no reason is known for the rest. This sample's table carries roughly 48,000 clones. The top ten hold 1.5% to 2% of the sample. The sample taken for sequencing was blood buffy coat. These receptors were obtained from a woman aged 18 to 75 with a cervical HPV16 infection that either progressed to CIN3+ or cleared (not recorded which).

With respect to this clone: The read falls 3 residues short of the CDR3 end, and the missing part is taken from the germline J gene. The rearrangement links TRBV5-1 to TRBJ1-1; TRBD1 is a possible D gene (6 bases). The CDR3 is made up of 15 amino acids. Trimming pared 5 bases from V and 1 base from J, leaving 15 bases between. Per germline, CDR1 SGHRS and CDR2 YFSETQ. CDR3 sequence reads: CASSRTAAQNTEAFF. Incomplete CDR3 DNA: TGCGCCAGCAGTCGGACAGCAGCACAGAACACTGAA.

With respect to this clone: The read gets to within 3 residues of the CDR3 end, and the germline J gene fills in the rest. V usage is TRBV5-5 and J usage is TRBJ1-1, with no clear D. CDR1 and CDR2 (germline): SGHKS, YYEKEE (reference sequence). The CDR3 loop spans 14 amino acids. Incomplete CDR3 DNA: TGTGCCAGCAGCTTGGGTTTGACACCCGGAGAA. Translation gives CASSLGLTPGE. Given in full, the CDR3 is CASSLGLTPGEAFF.

Concerning this clone: The CDR3 end is not reached by the read, which stops 3 residues before it; the germline J gene fills it in. The rearrangement uses TRBV19 and TRBJ1-1; 9 nucleotides match TRBD1. Losses at the gene ends were 8 bases for V and 1 base for J; bases not matched to a gene: 8. The germline V gene encodes CDR1 LNHDA and CDR2 SQIVND (reference sequence). This CDR3 spans 15 amino acids. This CDR3 reads CASGWTGVRNTEAFF. The sequenced part of the CDR3 DNA is TGTGCCAGTGGCTGGACAGGGGTGAGGAACACTGAA.

Details on this clone: Read sequence stops 3 residues before the CDR3 end, and the germline J gene provides the missing end. The genes are TRBV2 and TRBJ2-2; D is undetermined. Germline CDR1 and CDR2: SNHLY and FYNNEI. CDR3 length: 10 amino acids. Between the trimmed V and J ends, which lost 5 bases and 7 bases, there was a span of 2 bases. The CDR3 protein is CASSHGELFF. The CDR3 bases that were read are TGTGCCAGCAGTCACGGGGAG.

In the case of this clone: The read gets to within 3 residues of the CDR3 end, and the germline J gene fills in the rest. V usage is TRBV7-9 and J usage is TRBJ2-2; D is ambiguous. Germline V CDR1 and CDR2: SEHNR, FQNEAQ (reference sequence). The CDR3 extends over 13 amino acids. V was trimmed by 3 bases and J by 5 bases, leaving 7 bases between them. CDR3 residues: CASSFEGTGELFF. The CDR3 bases that were read are TGTGCCAGCAGCTTTGAAGGGACCGGGGAG.

Partial CDR3 DNA: TGTGCCAGCAGCTCCTACACAGGGGGAAATCGTGGC. It yields the protein CASSSYTGGNRG. The CDR3 in its entirety is CASSSYTGGNRGYTF. J is TRBJ1-2 and V is TRBV11-2, with 8 bases lining up with TRBD1. The read gets to within 3 residues of the CDR3 end, and the germline J gene fills in the rest. CDR1 and CDR2 (germline): SGHAT, FQNNGV. The V gene end was trimmed by 4 bases and the J gene end by 7 bases; junction bases not matched to a gene: 11. The CDR3 length is 15 residues.

In regard to this clone: The missing CDR3 end, 3 residues past where the read stops, is filled in from the germline J gene. The chain recombines TRBV28 with TRBJ1-1, with D hard to call. The CDR3 sequence is 13 residues long. Germline assignment: CDR1 MDHEN and CDR2 SYDVKM. Trimming took off 6 bases at V and 1 base at J, with 9 bases between the two ends. CDR3 protein: CASSLTRNTEAFF. The covered CDR3 bases are TGTGCCAGCAGCCTTACACGGAACACTGAA.

As for this clone: Sequencing ends 3 residues short of the CDR3 end; the germline J gene provides the rest. This sequence joins TRBV6-1 and TRBJ1-5, with D unresolved. The ends were cut back, 2 bases at V and 4 bases at J, with 21 bases in the middle. This CDR3 comprises 18 residues. Germline V gives CDR1 MNHNS, CDR2 SASEGT. The covered CDR3 bases are TGTGCCAGCAGTGAATATCCCCCAATCGGAGGGTCAAATCAGCCC. It codes for CASSEYPPIGGSNQP. The CDR3 in full is CASSEYPPIGGSNQPQHF.

Concerning this clone itself: The sequence runs out 3 residues before the end of the CDR3; the remainder is reconstructed from the germline J gene. The chain has TRBV18 and TRBJ2-7, with 12 positions matching TRBD1. Germline CDR1 reads KGHSH; CDR2 reads LQKENI. V was clipped by 4 bases and J by 5 bases; unmatched bases: 9. The CDR3 covers 16 residues. CDR3 DNA (partial): TGTGCCAGCTCACTCCGACCGGGACAGGGGGCCCACGAG. It encodes CASSLRPGQGAHE. Given in full, the CDR3 is CASSLRPGQGAHEQYF.

The CDR3 sequence: CSARALSYEQYF. The DNA read from the CDR3 is TGCAGTGCTAGAGCCTTATCTTACGAG. This sequence joins TRBV20-1 and TRBJ2-7, with D hard to call. The CDR3 end falls 3 residues outside the read, so it is completed with the germline J gene. Looked up from germline, CDR1 is DFQATT and CDR2 is SNEGSKA (reference sequence). The ends were cut back, 1 base at V and 4 bases at J, with 8 bases in the middle. This CDR3 comprises 12 residues.

Concerning this clone: The read stops 3 residues short of the end of the CDR3; the missing end is completed from the germline J gene. The chain recombines TRBV7-2 with TRBJ2-1, with 7 bases that match TRBD1. Germline assignment: CDR1 SGHTA and CDR2 FQGNSA. V trimming: 1 base; J trimming: 8 bases; junction bases outside the gene matches: 5. This CDR3 is built from 14 residues. The part of the CDR3 DNA that was read is TGTGCCAGCAGCTTAGGTGGACAGGTCCATGAG. As protein: CASSLGGQVHE. The CDR3 in its entirety is CASSLGGQVHEQFF. The whole variable domain, remainder taken from reference TRBV7-2 and TRBJ2-1, is GAGVSQSPSNKVTEKGKDVELRCDPISGHTALYWYRQSLGQGLEFLIYFQGNSAPDKSGLPSDRFSAERTGGSVSTLTIQRTQQEDSAVYLCASSLGGQVHEQFFGPGTRLTVL.

As for this clone: The read comes to an end 3 residues before the CDR3 does, leaving the germline J gene to fill in the end. This chain uses TRBV20-1 with TRBJ1-1, with 8 nucleotides matching TRBD1. V lost 2 bases, J lost 1 base, and 0 bases stayed unmatched. Germline lookup yields CDR1 DFQATT and CDR2 SNEGSKA (reference sequence). The CDR3 consists of 13 residues. The sequenced CDR3 bases are TGCAGTGCTAGACAGGGGGCGAACACTGAA. Protein product: CSARQGANTE. The CDR3, in full, reads CSARQGANTEAFF.

About this clone: The read halts 3 residues ahead of the CDR3 end, with the missing end drawn from the germline J gene. The J gene is TRBJ1-4, the V gene TRBV2; TRBD1 is a possible D gene (5 bases). The CDR3 is made up of 16 amino acids. V dropped 5 bases and J dropped 3 bases, with 16 bases sitting between them. Germline CDR1 is SNHLY and CDR2 is FYNNEI. Incomplete CDR3 DNA: TGTGCCAGCAGTCGATTCCAGGGTGCGGCTAATGAAAAA. Encoded protein: CASSRFQGAANEK. Given in full, the CDR3 is CASSRFQGAANEKLFF. Together with reference TRBV2 and TRBJ1-4, the CDR3 gives the full variable domain: EPEVTQTPSHQVTQMGQEVILRCVPISNHLYFYWYRQILGQKVEFLVSFYNNEISEKSEIFDDQFSVERPDGSNFTLKIRSTKLEDSAMYFCASSRFQGAANEKLFFGSGTQLSVL.

Of note for this clone: Sequencing ends 3 residues short of the CDR3 end; the germline J gene provides the rest. This chain joins TRBV2 and TRBJ2-5, with TRBD2 identical over 11 bases. This CDR3 is 15 amino acids long. With V trimmed by 2 bases and J by 7 bases, 6 bases remained unmatched. From germline, CDR1 is SNHLY and CDR2 FYNNEI. The CDR3 region is CASSETSGSRGTQYF. The CDR3 bases that were read are TGTGCCAGCAGTGAAACTAGCGGGAGTCGGGGGACC.

Worth noting for this clone: The CDR3 end falls 3 residues outside the read, so it is completed with the germline J gene. The chain couples TRBV10-3 to TRBJ2-3, with 10 bases matching TRBD1. V shed 3 bases and J 4 bases; nucleotides not matched to a gene: 10. Germline V gene sequence: CDR1 ENHRY, CDR2 SYGVKD. The CDR3 length is 17 residues. CDR3 protein: CAISDPGQGRRSDTQYF. The CDR3 DNA, read in part, is TGTGCCATCAGTGACCCGGGACAGGGGCGTCGATCAGATACG.

On this clone itself: The read comes to an end 3 residues before the CDR3 does, leaving the germline J gene to fill in the end. The chain has TRBV12-3 or TRBV12-4 and TRBJ2-1; D is perhaps TRBD2 (5 bases). Trimming stripped 6 bases from V and 9 bases from J, with 21 bases between. This CDR3 comprises 15 residues. The covered CDR3 bases are TGTGCCAGCAGCTATGGGCCAGGAGGATACGTTGAG. It is translated as CASSYGPGGYVE. The full CDR3 protein reads CASSYGPGGYVEQFF.

This CDR3 reads CASSRLAGGGYNEQFF. The CDR3 bases that were read are TGTGCCAGCAGCCGACTAGCGGGGGGCGGCTACAATGAG. The rearrangement uses TRBV6-2 or TRBV6-3 and TRBJ2-1; 13 bases agree with TRBD2. The read terminates 3 residues before the CDR3 end, so the remaining end is supplied by the germline J gene. Germline V gene sequence: CDR1 MNHEY, CDR2 SVGEGT. This CDR3 has 16 amino acids. The junction had 5 bases not matched to a gene; V was cut back by 6 bases and J by 3 bases.

Of note for this clone: The read terminates 3 residues ahead of where the CDR3 ends, so the germline J gene completes it. The chain employs TRBV2 and TRBJ2-1; the match to TRBD1 covers 9 bases. J was trimmed by 6 bases and V by 8 bases; bases with no gene match: 5. CDR3 length: 13 amino acids. CDR1 is SNHLY, CDR2 FYNNEI, per germline. The sequenced CDR3 bases are TGTGCCAGCGGGGACAGGGTGCTCAATGAG. Residues: CASGDRVLNE. The whole CDR3 protein reads CASGDRVLNEQFF.

Regarding this clone: The CDR3 end falls 3 residues outside the read, so it is completed with the germline J gene. The chain employs TRBV29-1 and TRBJ1-1, with a weak D call TRBD1 (5 bases). Germline CDR1 and CDR2: SQVTM and ANQGSEA. V was clipped by 7 bases and J by 2 bases, with 17 bases between them. This CDR3 is 14 amino acids long. Here the CDR3 reads CSARITGANTEAFF. The part of the CDR3 DNA that was read is TGCAGCGCACGAATCACAGGAGCTAACACTGAA.

On this clone itself: The read terminates 3 residues ahead of where the CDR3 ends, so the germline J gene completes it. The rearrangement joins TRBV20-1 to TRBJ1-2, with a weak D call TRBD1 (5 bases). The CDR3 has 13 amino acids. CDR1 and CDR2 from the germline V gene are DFQATT and SNEGSKA (reference sequence). The ends were cut back, 5 bases at V and 5 bases at J, with 15 bases in the middle. The DNA read from the CDR3 is TGCAGTGCTTTACCGGGACTTGCTTATGGC. Translated: CSALPGLAYG. The CDR3 reads in full as CSALPGLAYGYTF.